This T cell receptor (beta chain) stems from a study of shared clonotypes between healthy human individuals. Naive CD8 cells lacked CD45RO, underwent positive selection for CCR7 and left out terminally differentiated effector memory CD45RA+ cells. Using immunoSEQ multiplex PCR, the repertoire was profiled, and TCRdb retains in-frame clones only, with some absent. Among over 2 million clones listed, approximately 94% were seen once. Deletions cut 3 bases from V and 6 bases from J, with 11 bases between. The length of the CDR3 is 13 residues. Germline V gives CDR1 LNHNV, CDR2 YYDKDF (reference sequence).

This TCR came from a man aged 18-30 years in good health. The V and J genes are TRBV15 and TRBJ1-2, with D possibly being TRBD1 (5 bases). What was sequenced was naive CD8+ T cells sorted from blood. Here the CDR3 reads CATSSREGNGYTF. CDR3 coding DNA: TGTGCCACCAGCAGCAGGGAGGGAAATGGCTACACCTTC. The whole variable domain, filled in from reference TRBV15 and TRBJ1-2, reads DAMVIQNPRYQVTQFGKPVTLSCSQTLNHNVMYWYQQKSSQAPKLLFHYYDKDFNNEADTPDNFQSRRPNTSFCFLDIRSPGLGDTAMYLCATSSREGNGYTFGSGTRLTVV.